This TCR beta chain was documented in a study of CXCR3-negative and CXCR3-positive naive CD8 T cells (dated by TCRdb to the late 2010s). Background on the whole study: In total, approximately 130 million TRB reads were obtained, corresponding to roughly 1.5 +/- 0.3 million reads per library. The diversity and physicochemical repertoire analyses included approximately ten donors pooled from two independent experiments. For the TRBV-TRBJ cluster analysis, the naive subsets came from 5 donors, while the memory cells came from 3 donors. Results the study describes overall, beyond this receptor: Surface CD5, linked to self-reactivity in mice, was comparable between naive subsets; TCR interaction strength was therefore also inferred from TRB CDR3 physicochemical properties. TRB CDR3s from CXCR3-positive naive cells showed higher hydrophobicity (lower Kidera factor 4), lower energy, and higher strength and volume indices than CXCR3-negative naive cells. Similar TRBV-TRBJ usage was shown by naive CXCR3-negative and CXCR3-positive cells from the same donor, whereas distinct patterns were shown by memory cells. Repertoire diversity was comparably high in both naive subsets but much lower in memory CD8+ T cells. Freshly isolated PBMCs were used for most assays because CXCR3 expression partially decreased after cryopreservation.

As to this clonotype: Its antigen has not been determined.

For each CD8+ T cell subset, flow sorting was done in triplicate, and roughly 320,000 cells per subset went directly into RLT lysis buffer. Naive CD8+ T cells were defined stringently as CD45RO-CCR7+CD27+CD95- to exclude memory contaminants. Peripheral blood mononuclear cells were isolated from buffy coats by standard density gradient centrifugation. Naive CXCR3-negative and CXCR3-positive CD8+ T cells were flow-sorted on a FACSAria III. Total RNA was extracted from sorted cells using an RNeasy Mini Kit. The CDR3 runs 14 amino acids, cysteine and phenylalanine included. The record lacks a DNA sequence. CDR1 and CDR2 (SGHVS, FQNEAQ) derive from the germline V gene. The data were produced on a NextSeq 550. The Human TCR Profiling Kit (MiLaboratory) was used to make UMI-labeled 5' RACE TRB cDNA libraries. cDNA synthesis used the entire amount of extracted RNA, and PCR amplification then used the entire amount of cDNA produced. Libraries were prepared in parallel with an identical number of PCR cycles. The original methods were these. With a minimum of two reads required per UMI, MIGEC and MiXCR pulled out about 54,000 +/- 9,700 unique UMI-labeled TRB cDNA molecules from each library. On average, roughly 40,000 +/- 10,000 functional in-frame TRB CDR3 nucleotide clonotypes lacking stop codons were found per library. After downsampling to 5000 UMI-labeled TRB molecules per sample, diversity metrics, including normalized Shannon-Wiener and Chao1, were computed in VDJtools. VDJtools computed clonotype-size-weighted physicochemical properties of the central five CDR3 residues: interaction energy, strength, volume and Kidera factor 4. TCRdb reanalyzed the reads, keeping one entry per CDR3 protein sequence and omitting DNA. The V and J calls and clone size are TCRdb's, not the authors'. This specimen's table enumerates about 23,000 distinct CDR3 sequences. The ten largest clonotypes hold about 4% of the sample.

This receptor was taken from a human donor in good health. Some clones in this sample may be carry-over from other donors' samples. Recombination connected TRBV7-8 to TRBJ2-1; TCRdb's D call, TRBD2, is unchecked because there is no DNA. Sequencing was done on a sample of naive CXCR3- CD8+ T cells from blood. The intended sense of this specimen's cell subset or site label: CD45RO-CCR7+CD27+CD95- naive CD8+ T cells lacking CXCR3 (TNR3-). The CDR3 loop reads CASSLGLRGGEQFF.